Presented here are 8 T cell receptor beta chains from one specimen sequenced in a study of blood T cell repertoires in COVID-19. Sequenced by immunoSEQ multiplex PCR; TCRdb stores in-frame clones only, minus some. The table shows roughly 140,000 clones, with 80% to 90% occurring only once. The specimen sequenced was peripheral blood. These receptors were collected from a man aged 70-80 years with acute or convalescent COVID-19.

The V call is TRBV28, the J call TRBJ2-7, with D perhaps matching TRBD2 (5 bases). With 3 bases removed from V and 3 bases from J, the gap between germline ends came to 9 bases. In germline, CDR1 is MDHEN, CDR2 SYDVKM. The CDR3 consists of 13 residues. DNA of the CDR3: TGTGCCAGCAGTTTCGGGGAGATCTACGAGCAGTACTTC. Translating it yields CASSFGEIYEQYF.

The chain recombines TRBV19 with TRBJ1-5; 10 bases map to TRBD1. J was trimmed by 2 bases and V by 3 bases; bases with no gene match: 10. Per germline, CDR1 LNHDA and CDR2 SQIVND (reference sequence). The CDR3 consists of 18 residues. The CDR3 DNA sequence: TGTGCCAGTAGTATCCCCTTTACCGGGACAGGGGGCAATCAGCCCCAGCATTTT. Translating gives CASSIPFTGTGGNQPQHF.

The rearrangement uses TRBV12-5 and TRBJ2-7; 8 bases match TRBD1. The length of the CDR3 is 16 residues. V lost 6 bases to trimming and J lost 3 bases; unmatched junction nucleotides: 13. From germline, CDR1 is LGHNT and CDR2 FRNRAP. The CDR3 region has the DNA TGTGCTAGTGGCCTCTCCACAGGGGGGCCTCTCTACGAGCAGTACTTC. Encoded protein: CASGLSTGGPLYEQYF.

This clone was found a few times. The chain links TRBV28 to TRBJ2-5; 11 nucleotides align to TRBD2. Germline values: CDR1 MDHEN, CDR2 SYDVKM. V shed 2 bases and J 1 base; nucleotides not matched to a gene: 9. The CDR3 has 18 amino acids. CDR3 nucleotides: TGTGCCAGCAGTTTAGGAACCGGGACTAGCGGACCCCAAGAGACCCAGTACTTC. Translating it yields CASSLGTGTSGPQETQYF. Based on the CDR3 plus reference TRBV28 and TRBJ2-5, the full variable domain is DVKVTQSSRYLVKRTGEKVFLECVQDMDHENMFWYRQDPGLGLRLIYFSYDVKMKEKGDIPEGYSVSREKKERFSLILESASTNQTSMYLCASSLGTGTSGPQETQYFGPGTRLLVL.

The chain recombines TRBV19 with TRBJ2-2; TRBD1 agrees at 10 bases. The CDR3 contains 14 residues. The germline gives CDR1 LNHDA, CDR2 SQIVND (reference sequence). The V gene end was trimmed by 4 bases and the J gene end by 5 bases; junction bases not matched to a gene: 1. Here the CDR3 reads CASSRQGATGELFF. The CDR3 DNA sequence: TGTGCCAGTAGTAGACAGGGGGCGACCGGGGAGCTGTTTTTT. Full variable domain (missing parts from reference TRBV19 and TRBJ2-2): DGGITQSPKYLFRKEGQNVTLSCEQNLNHDAMYWYRQDPGQGLRLIYYSQIVNDFQKGDIAEGYSVSREKKESFPLTVTSAQKNPTAFYLCASSRQGATGELFFGEGSRLTVL.

The chain recombines TRBV6-1 with TRBJ2-3; 8 nucleotides agree with TRBD2. The germline CDR1 and CDR2 sequences are MNHNS and SASEGT. V lost 3 bases to trimming and J lost 8 bases; unmatched junction nucleotides: 10. The CDR3 covers 15 residues. CDR3 bases: TGTGCCAGCAGTGATATTAGCGGGAATAGGGTTACGCAGTATTTT. It is translated as CASSDISGNRVTQYF.

The V gene is TRBV24-1, the J gene TRBJ2-5; TRBD2 might be the D (5 bases). V was trimmed by 3 bases and J by 5 bases, leaving 15 bases between them. This CDR3 has 15 amino acids. Germline lookup yields CDR1 KGHDR and CDR2 SFDVKD. For the CDR3, the DNA is TGTGCCACCAGTGATCCGCGGGCGGCAGGCGAGACCCAGTACTTC. Amino acids: CATSDPRAAGETQYF.

Written as DNA, the CDR3 is TGCGCCAGCACCACAAGTAGGCGGGAACAAGAGACCCAGTACTTC. Translated, it gives CASTTSRREQETQYF. V usage is TRBV4-3 and J usage is TRBJ2-5, with D possibly TRBD2 on 6 matching bases. V was pared by 7 bases and J by 2 bases, with 17 bases between. Germline loops: CDR1 LGHNA, CDR2 YSLEER. This CDR3 is built from 15 residues.